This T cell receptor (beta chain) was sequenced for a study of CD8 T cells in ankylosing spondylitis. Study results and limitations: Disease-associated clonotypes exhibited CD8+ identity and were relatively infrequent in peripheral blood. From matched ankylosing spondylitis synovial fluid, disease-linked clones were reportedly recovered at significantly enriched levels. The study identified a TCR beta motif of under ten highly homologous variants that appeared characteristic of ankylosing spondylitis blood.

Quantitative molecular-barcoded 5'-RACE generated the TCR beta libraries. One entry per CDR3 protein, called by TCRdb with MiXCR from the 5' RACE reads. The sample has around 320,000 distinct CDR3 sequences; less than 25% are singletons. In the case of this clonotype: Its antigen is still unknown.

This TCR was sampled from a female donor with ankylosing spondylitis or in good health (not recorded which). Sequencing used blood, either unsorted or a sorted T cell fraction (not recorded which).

DNA for the CDR3: TGCGCCAGCAGCTCACAGGCGAACACTGAAGCTTTCTTT. Its protein is CASSSQANTEAFF. The genes are TRBV5-1 and TRBJ1-1; tentatively, D is TRBD1 (5 bases). The CDR3 is 13 amino acids. V lost 3 bases, J lost 1 base, and 7 bases lay in between. Looked up from germline, CDR1 is SGHRS and CDR2 is YFSETQ.